Below, one TCR beta chain is given with its context. The ends were cut back, 1 base at V and 0 bases at J, with 7 bases in the middle. The CDR3 has 14 residues. The germline gives CDR1 LGHNA, CDR2 YNFKEQ. The sample belongs to a study of blood T cell repertoires in COVID-19. Study context: The United States, Italy and Spain supplied acute and convalescent COVID-19 samples.

Study processing details: It was from reference gene primer amplification that nucleated cell counts were estimated. Libraries were prepared by immunoSEQ multiplex PCR; TCRdb keeps only in-frame clonotypes and omits some of them. V, J and clone size reflect that table, while D and trimming were determined from the DNA. This table holds 390,000 or so clones, roughly 85% found once. Sequencing was done on a sample of peripheral blood. The receptor was isolated from a woman under 40 with active or convalescent COVID-19. The V and J genes are TRBV4-2 and TRBJ2-7; D not resolved. The CDR3 DNA follows: TGTGCCAGCAGCCAAGGGTCGAGCTCCTACGAGCAGTACTTC. It translates to CASSQGSSSYEQYF.